Sequencing of this T cell receptor (beta chain) was carried out in a study of T cell responses to AZD1222 COVID-19 vaccine. Study findings and constraints: Donor demographics were predominantly white British with a female majority; clonal diversity may be underestimated. Spike-specific TCR breadth and depth rose after two AZD1222 doses. Regions left unmutated in variants are reportedly the target of nearly half of spike-specific TCRs.

Germline V gene sequence: CDR1 KGHSH, CDR2 LQKENI. Germline trimming cut 3 bases from V and 0 bases from J; bases unmatched to any gene: 14. The CDR3 is 19 residues long. On this clone itself: The antigen remains undetermined.

The data were produced by immunoSEQ multiplex PCR, yet TCRdb's version contains in-frame clones alone and is incomplete. The repertoire consists of about 140,000 clones, with approximately 90% occurring once and the leading ten covering around 1.3%. The chain employs TRBV18 and TRBJ1-5; TRBD1 agrees at 7 bases. This sample comprised peripheral blood, obtained on day 0 of AZD1222 vaccination. The sequence came from an adult in good health. The CDR3: CASSPDPGQRIYSNQPQHF. As DNA, the CDR3 is TGTGCCAGCTCACCCGATCCGGGACAGCGAATCTATAGCAATCAGCCCCAGCATTTT. The entire variable domain, with the rest obtained from reference TRBV18 and TRBJ1-5, is as follows: NAGVMQNPRHLVRRRGQEARLRCSPMKGHSHVYWYRQLPEEGLKFMVYLQKENIIDESGMPKERFSAEFPKEGPSILRIQQVVRGDSAAYFCASSPDPGQRIYSNQPQHFGDGTRLSIL.